Given below is one TCR beta chain in context. What it binds is not known. Clones were sequenced by immunoSEQ multiplex PCR, and TCRdb holds only the in-frame ones, with some missing. Here the sample spans over 85,000 clones, approximately 94% being singletons. This entry belongs to a study of T cell responses to AZD1222 COVID-19 vaccine. Study outcomes and limitations: Most donors were white British and more were female, and clonal diversity was possibly underestimated. Spike was spanned by vaccine-associated CD4 TCRs, which were dominant at 160-218 and 743-854.

Germline CDR1 MNHEY, CDR2 SVGAGI. There are 14 residues in the CDR3. The junction had 4 bases not matched to a gene; V was cut back by 6 bases and J by 1 base. The sequencing used peripheral blood, collected 28 days after the second AZD1222 dose. The V gene is TRBV6-5, the J gene TRBJ1-1; 8 nucleotides line up with TRBD1. The clonotype comes from an adult who received the AZD1222 COVID-19 vaccine. The CDR3, as DNA: TGTGCCAGCAGGGGGACAGGTGGGAACACTGAAGCTTTCTTT. This gives the protein CASRGTGGNTEAFF.